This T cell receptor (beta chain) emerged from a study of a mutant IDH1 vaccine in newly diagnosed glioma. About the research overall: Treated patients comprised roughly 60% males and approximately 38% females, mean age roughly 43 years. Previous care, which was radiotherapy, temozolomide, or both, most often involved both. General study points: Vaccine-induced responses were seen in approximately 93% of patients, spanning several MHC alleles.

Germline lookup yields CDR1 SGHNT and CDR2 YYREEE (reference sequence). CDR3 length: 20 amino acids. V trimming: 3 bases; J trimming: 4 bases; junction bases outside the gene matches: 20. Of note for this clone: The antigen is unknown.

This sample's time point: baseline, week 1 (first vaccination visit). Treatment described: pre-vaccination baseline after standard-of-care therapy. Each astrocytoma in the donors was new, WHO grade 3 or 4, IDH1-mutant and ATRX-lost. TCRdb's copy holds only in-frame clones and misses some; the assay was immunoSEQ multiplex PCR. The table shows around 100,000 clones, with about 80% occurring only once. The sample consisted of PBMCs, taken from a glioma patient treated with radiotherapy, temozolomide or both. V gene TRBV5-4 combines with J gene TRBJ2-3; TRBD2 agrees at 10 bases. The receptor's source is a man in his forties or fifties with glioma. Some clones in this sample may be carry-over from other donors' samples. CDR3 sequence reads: CASSSASLLAGNGLPDTQYF. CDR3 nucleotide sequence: TGTGCCAGCAGCTCCGCCTCCTTACTAGCGGGGAACGGGCTCCCAGATACGCAGTATTTT.